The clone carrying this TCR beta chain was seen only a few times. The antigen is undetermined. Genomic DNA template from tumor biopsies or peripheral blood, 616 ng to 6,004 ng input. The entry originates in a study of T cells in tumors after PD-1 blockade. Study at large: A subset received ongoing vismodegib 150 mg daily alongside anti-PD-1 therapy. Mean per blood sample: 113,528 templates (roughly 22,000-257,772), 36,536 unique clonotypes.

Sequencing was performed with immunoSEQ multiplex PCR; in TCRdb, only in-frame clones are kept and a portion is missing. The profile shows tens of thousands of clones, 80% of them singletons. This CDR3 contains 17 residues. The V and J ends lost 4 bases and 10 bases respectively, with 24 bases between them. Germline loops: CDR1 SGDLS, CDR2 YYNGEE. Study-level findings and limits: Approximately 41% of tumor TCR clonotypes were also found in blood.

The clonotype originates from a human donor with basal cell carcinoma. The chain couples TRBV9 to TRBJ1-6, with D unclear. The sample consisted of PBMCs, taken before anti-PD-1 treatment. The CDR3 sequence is CASSLRPTGLGNSPLHF. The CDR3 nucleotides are TGTGCCAGCAGCCTTCGGCCAACCGGCTTAGGGAACTCACCCCTCCACTTT.